The clone carrying this TCR beta chain came up a few times. Its target is not known. CDR1 SGHTA and CDR2 FQGNSA come from the germline V gene. The CDR3 loop spans 14 amino acids. V dropped 2 bases and J dropped 5; count of bases not matched to a gene: 2. Time point noted: recipient sample about 28 days before transplant, after cytoreduction. Sequencing used immunoSEQ multiplex PCR; TCRdb keeps in-frame clones, though not all of them. The table shows roughly 80,000 clones, with roughly 95% occurring only once. These data originate in a study of T cell clonotyping in hematopoietic cell transplantation. Study details: Recipient samples before transplant were obtained post-cytoreduction.

Study-level results: Pathologically expanded recipient clonotypes increased progressively from day 30 to day 180 as diversity fell.

The TCR sequence derives from a woman aged 45-59 years with acute myeloid leukemia. Some clones in this sample may be carry-over from other donors' samples. This specimen consisted of peripheral blood mononuclear cells, obtained before stem cell transplant. The gene calls are TRBV7-2 and TRBJ1-5, with TRBD1 matching 8 bases. Here the CDR3 reads CASSLRTGHQPQHF. In nucleotides, the CDR3 is TGTGCCAGCAGCTTACGGACAGGGCATCAGCCCCAGCATTTT.